This T cell receptor beta chain is drawn from a study of CD8 T cells in ankylosing spondylitis. Study outcomes and limitations: A TCR beta motif made of about 8 highly homologous variants seemed typical of ankylosing spondylitis blood.

This clonotype has just a few counts. The antigen is not known. TCRdb re-called the 5' RACE reads through MiXCR, storing one row per CDR3 protein. The sample lists 35,000 to 40,000 distinct CDR3 sequences; more than 15% were seen once. V was clipped by 6 bases and J by 4 bases; unmatched bases: 8. This CDR3 contains 15 residues. The sample consisted of blood. V usage is TRBV12-3 or TRBV12-4 and J usage is TRBJ2-7, with 11 nucleotides matching TRBD2. The sequence derives from a male donor with ankylosing spondylitis or in good health (not recorded which). CDR3 nucleotide sequence: TGTGCCAGCAGGGGCCCACTAGCGGGAGATTACGAGCAGTACTTC. Its protein product is CASRGPLAGDYEQYF.